These 30 T cell receptor beta chains were sequenced from one sample in a study of blood T cell repertoires in COVID-19. Clones were read by immunoSEQ multiplex PCR, and TCRdb kept only the in-frame ones, dropping some. The table includes 110,000 or so clones, roughly 80% detected once. The specimen was peripheral blood. Receptors originate from a man aged 50 or older with acute or convalescent COVID-19.

CDR3: CASSPGLAGVKWELFF. The CDR3 DNA reads TGTGCCAGCAGCCCGGGACTAGCGGGGGTAAAATGGGAGCTGTTTTTT. The rearrangement joins TRBV3-1 (or the pseudogene TRBV3-2) to TRBJ2-2; TRBD2 matches at 14 bases. Germline CDR1 LGHDT, CDR2 YNNKEL (reference sequence). The V segment lost 4 bases and the J segment 9 bases; nucleotides outside the gene matches: 7. The CDR3 runs to 16 residues.

This sequence joins TRBV19 and TRBJ1-2; D gene unclear. This CDR3 spans 11 amino acids. Germline lookup yields CDR1 LNHDA and CDR2 SQIVND (reference sequence). With 5 bases removed from V and 4 bases from J, the gap between germline ends came to 5 bases. The DNA of the CDR3 is TGTGCCAGTAGTTCTCTCTATGGCTACACCTTC. Translating gives CASSSLYGYTF.

The chain combines TRBV7-8 with TRBJ1-2; the D is unclear. This CDR3 region has 13 residues. Germline assignment: CDR1 SGHVS and CDR2 FQNEAQ. The V end was cut by 0 bases, the J end by 0 bases, with 2 bases between. In DNA, the CDR3 is TGTGCCAGCAGCTTAGCCACTAACTATGGCTACACCTTC. This encodes CASSLATNYGYTF.

The chain joins TRBV2 to TRBJ1-1, with D tentatively TRBD1 (6 bases). The CDR3 contains 14 residues. Germline V CDR1 and CDR2: SNHLY, FYNNEI. V lost 6 bases to trimming and J lost 0 bases, with 11 bases between them. CDR3: CASSRTAVNTEAFF. The DNA of the CDR3 is TGTGCCAGCAGCCGGACAGCCGTGAACACTGAAGCTTTCTTT. The whole variable domain, filled in from reference TRBV2 and TRBJ1-1, reads EPEVTQTPSHQVTQMGQEVILRCVPISNHLYFYWYRQILGQKVEFLVSFYNNEISEKSEIFDDQFSVERPDGSNFTLKIRSTKLEDSAMYFCASSRTAVNTEAFFGQGTRLTVV.

V gene TRBV6-5 combines with J gene TRBJ1-6, with a possible D match to TRBD1 (6 bases). Germline V CDR1 and CDR2: MNHEY, SVGAGI. V lost 7 bases to trimming and J lost 2 bases, with 12 bases between them. This CDR3 is 15 amino acids long. CDR3 protein: CASTQGGPYNSPLHF. For the CDR3, the DNA is TGTGCCAGCACCCAAGGGGGTCCCTATAATTCACCCCTCCACTTT.

The CDR3 DNA is TGCGCCAGCAGCCAAGCAGTGAACACTGAAGCTTTCTTT. Protein product: CASSQAVNTEAFF. This chain connects TRBV4-1 to TRBJ1-1; D is ambiguous. V lost 1 base, J lost 0 bases, and 3 bases lay in between. Germline CDR1 MGHRA, CDR2 YSYEKL. This CDR3 spans 13 amino acids.

Worth noting for this clone: Other DNA sequences in this sample translate to the same CDR3. V usage is TRBV28 and J usage is TRBJ1-5, with a weak D call TRBD1 (5 bases). Per the germline V gene, CDR1 is MDHEN and CDR2 is SYDVKM. The CDR3 is 14 residues long. Trimming took 3 bases from V and 1 from J, leaving 7 bases between them. Here the CDR3 DNA reads TGTGCCAGCAGTTTGGGGGGGAGCAATCAGCCCCAGCATTTT. Protein product: CASSLGGSNQPQHF.

This clone has only a few counts. The gene calls are TRBV3-1 (or the pseudogene TRBV3-2) and TRBJ1-2, with 8 bases matching TRBD1. The CDR3 spans 15 residues. CDR1 is LGHDT, CDR2 YNNKEL, per germline (reference sequence). Trimming took 0 bases from V and 6 from J; bases not matched to a gene: 6. DNA of the CDR3: TGTGCCAGCAGCCAAGATTTAGCCAGGGGGCATGGCTACACCTTC. Its protein is CASSQDLARGHGYTF.

This clone was counted once. This chain links TRBV6-5 with TRBJ2-7; TRBD1 matches at 8 bases. V was pared by 6 bases and J by 7 bases, with 5 bases of the junction left unmatched. Germline CDR1 and CDR2: MNHEY and SVGAGI. The CDR3 is 12 amino acids. This CDR3 is CASSRGLGEQYF. The CDR3 DNA reads TGTGCCAGCAGCAGGGGGCTTGGAGAGCAGTACTTC.

This clone showed up just a few times. This chain joins TRBV28 and TRBJ1-2; D remains ambiguous. The germline gives CDR1 MDHEN, CDR2 SYDVKM. This CDR3 is 14 amino acids long. The V end lost 1 base, the J end lost 8 bases, and 14 bases lay between the germline ends. DNA of the CDR3: TGTGCCAGCAGTTTATCGTTGGGAGGGCGAGGCTACACCTTC. It codes for CASSLSLGGRGYTF.

The chain is built from TRBV5-1 and TRBJ1-1; D may be TRBD1 (6 bases). The V end lost 4 bases, the J end lost 6 bases, and 25 bases lay between the germline ends. CDR3 length equals 17 residues. In germline, CDR1 is SGHRS, CDR2 YFSETQ. DNA of the CDR3: TGCGCCAGCAGCCCCGTCGGGGGGAATTCCCAGGGGTCTGAAGCTTTCTTT. Translated: CASSPVGGNSQGSEAFF.

The chain couples TRBV4-2 to TRBJ1-6; weak D call: TRBD1 (5 bases). This CDR3 comprises 16 residues. V lost 3 bases to trimming and J lost 0 bases, with 9 bases between them. CDR1 and CDR2 from the germline V gene are LGHNA and YNFKEQ. This CDR3 is CASSQSGISYNSPLHF. The CDR3 bases are TGTGCCAGCAGCCAGTCAGGGATCTCCTATAATTCACCCCTCCACTTT.

J is TRBJ2-3 and V is TRBV5-1; 9 bases fit TRBD2. The germline V gene has CDR1 SGHRS and CDR2 YFSETQ. V dropped 0 bases and J dropped 2; count of bases not matched to a gene: 7. There are 17 residues in the CDR3. The chain's CDR3 is CASSLVSGGTPTDTQYF. The CDR3 DNA reads TGCGCCAGCAGCTTGGTTAGCGGGGGCACACCCACAGATACGCAGTATTTT. Full variable domain (outside the CDR3, taken from reference TRBV5-1 and TRBJ2-3): KAGVTQTPRYLIKTRGQQVTLSCSPISGHRSVSWYQQTPGQGLQFLFEYFSETQRNKGNFPGRFSGRQFSNSRSEMNVSTLELGDSALYLCASSLVSGGTPTDTQYFGPGTRLTVL.

V usage is TRBV6-6 and J usage is TRBJ1-2, with 9 positions matching TRBD1. This CDR3 region has 15 residues. With 5 bases clipped from V and 2 bases from J, the junction kept 6 bases outside the gene matches. Germline V lookup: CDR1 MNHNY, CDR2 SVGAGI (reference sequence). The CDR3 DNA reads TGTGCCAGCAGTGGGCGCGGGACAGGGAACTATGGCTACACCTTC. Translation: CASSGRGTGNYGYTF.

This chain uses TRBV4-1 with TRBJ1-1; D is possibly TRBD1 (5 bases). The CDR3 spans 17 residues. Between the trimmed V and J ends, which lost 1 base and 5 bases, there was a span of 20 bases. Germline loops: CDR1 MGHRA, CDR2 YSYEKL. DNA for the CDR3: TGCGCCAGCAGCCAAGTAGGGCGGACACCACTGGAAACTGAAGCTTTCTTT. Translating gives CASSQVGRTPLETEAFF.

V is TRBV28 and J is TRBJ1-2, with 8 bases fitting TRBD1. Per germline, CDR1 MDHEN and CDR2 SYDVKM. The V and J ends lost 4 bases and 5 bases, in that order; junction bases with no gene match: 12. This CDR3 has 16 residues. CDR3 nucleotide sequence: TGTGCCAGCAGTTCCTCTGGACAGGGAAAGGGGTATGGCTACACCTTC. Translating it yields CASSSSGQGKGYGYTF.

As to this clone: One junction end does not reproduce the germline sequence, and a read error may be involved. This chain uses TRBV2 with TRBJ1-2; the D is unclear. CDR1 SNHLY and CDR2 FYNNEI come from the germline V gene. This CDR3 has 11 amino acids. The CDR3 DNA is TGTGCCAGCAGTGAGGGCCCCCTGCTCCACTTC. Translated, it gives CASSEGPLLHF.

The J gene is TRBJ1-1, the V gene TRBV24-1; 12 bases are a match to TRBD1. J gave up 3 bases and V 4 bases, and 11 bases lay outside the gene matches. CDR1 KGHDR and CDR2 SFDVKD come from the germline V gene. The CDR3 loop spans 18 amino acids. The CDR3 nucleotides are TGTGCCACCAGTGACACTCTAGGGACAGGGGGCAAGTACACTGAAGCTTTCTTT. This sequence encodes CATSDTLGTGGKYTEAFF.

With respect to this clone: This sample includes further DNA sequences coding for the same CDR3. J is TRBJ2-3 and V is TRBV5-1, with D perhaps matching TRBD1 (6 bases). The CDR3 is made up of 14 amino acids. Germline V gene data show CDR1 as SGHRS and CDR2 as YFSETQ. The V end was cut by 3 bases, the J end by 0 bases, with 8 bases between. Here the CDR3 reads CASSSGQSTDTQYF. CDR3 in DNA: TGCGCCAGCAGCTCAGGACAGAGCACAGATACGCAGTATTTT.

CDR3 bases: TGTGCCAGCAGCCTACCCCTAACAGGAGCCACTGAAGCTTTCTTT. Translation: CASSLPLTGATEAFF. This chain connects TRBV7-9 to TRBJ1-1; a possible D gene is TRBD1 (5 bases). The V end was cut by 5 bases, the J end by 4 bases, with 17 bases between. The length of the CDR3 is 15 residues. CDR1 and CDR2 from the germline V gene are SEHNR and FQNEAQ (reference sequence).

This chain joins TRBV28 and TRBJ1-2; 7 positions match TRBD1. This CDR3 region has 12 residues. J was trimmed by 10 bases and V by 2 bases; bases with no gene match: 4. The germline V gene encodes CDR1 MDHEN and CDR2 SYDVKM. CDR3 DNA sequence: TGTGCCAGCAGTTTACGCGGACAGGCCTACACCTTC. It translates to CASSLRGQAYTF.

Regarding this clone: The same CDR3 also results from other DNA sequences found in this sample. CDR3 DNA: TGTGCCAGCAGCAAAACAGGGACCGGCTACACCTTC. It codes for CASSKTGTGYTF. The rearrangement uses TRBV27 and TRBJ1-2; D possibly corresponds to TRBD1 (6 bases). Trimming took 6 bases from V and 8 from J, leaving 13 bases between them. This CDR3 is built from 12 residues. Germline CDR1 and CDR2: MNHEY and SMNVEV (reference sequence).

The rearrangement joins TRBV5-1 to TRBJ2-1; D might be TRBD1 (6 bases). Trimming left V 0 bases short and J 4 bases short, with 14 bases between. The germline V gene encodes CDR1 SGHRS and CDR2 YFSETQ. This CDR3 is built from 16 residues. CDR3 amino acids: CASSLGQEPRYNEQFF. The CDR3 coding sequence is TGCGCCAGCAGCTTGGGACAGGAACCCCGGTACAATGAGCAGTTCTTC. The full variable domain, in which reference TRBV5-1 and TRBJ2-1 provide the parts outside the CDR3, is KAGVTQTPRYLIKTRGQQVTLSCSPISGHRSVSWYQQTPGQGLQFLFEYFSETQRNKGNFPGRFSGRQFSNSRSEMNVSTLELGDSALYLCASSLGQEPRYNEQFFGPGTRLTVL.

In the case of this clone: This sample includes further DNA sequences coding for the same CDR3. CDR3 loop: CASRRTGSTEAFF. Written as DNA, the CDR3 is TGTGCCAGTAGAAGGACAGGGAGCACTGAAGCTTTCTTT. The J gene is TRBJ1-1, the V gene TRBV19, with TRBD1 matching over 8 bases. This CDR3 has 13 amino acids. V trimming: 6 bases; J trimming: 4 bases; junction bases outside the gene matches: 4. Germline CDR1 and CDR2: LNHDA and SQIVND (reference sequence).

The V and J genes are TRBV7-9 and TRBJ2-7, with 10 nucleotides matching TRBD2. The CDR3 totals 16 residues. The germline gives CDR1 SEHNR, CDR2 FQNEAQ (reference sequence). The V and J ends lost 0 bases and 5 bases, in that order; junction bases with no gene match: 7. The CDR3 DNA is TGTGCCAGCAGCTTAGCCATGCGGCTAGCGGGGGACGAGCAGTACTTC. Encoded protein: CASSLAMRLAGDEQYF. Supplemented by reference TRBV7-9 and TRBJ2-7, the full variable domain reads DTGVSQNPRHKITKRGQNVTFRCDPISEHNRLYWYRQTLGQGPEFLTYFQNEAQLEKSRLLSDRFSAERPKGSFSTLEIQRTEQGDSAMYLCASSLAMRLAGDEQYFGPGTRLTVT.

Only one count was recorded for this clone. CDR3 nucleotides: TGTGCCAGTAGTATCCGACAGAACACTGAAGCTTTCTTT. Protein product: CASSIRQNTEAFF. This chain uses TRBV19 with TRBJ1-1; no definite D call. This CDR3 is 13 amino acids long. The V gene's germline CDR1 is LNHDA and CDR2 SQIVND (reference sequence). Between the trimmed V and J ends, which lost 3 bases and 1 base, there was a span of 6 bases.

Concerning this clone: This sample also contains other DNA sequences that code for the same CDR3. This rearrangement joins TRBV6-2 or TRBV6-3 to TRBJ1-6; perhaps TRBD1 as D (6 bases). The CDR3 length is 15 residues. Trimming stripped 2 bases from V and 7 bases from J, with 12 bases between. Per the germline V gene, CDR1 is MNHEY and CDR2 is SVGEGT. CDR3 coding DNA: TGTGCCAGCAGTTACGGGGGCTCCTCGAATTCACCCCTCCACTTT. Protein: CASSYGGSSNSPLHF.

The genes are TRBV4-1 and TRBJ1-2; 9 nucleotides agree with TRBD1. This CDR3 is 14 amino acids long. V dropped 6 bases and J dropped 3; count of bases not matched to a gene: 5. Germline CDR1 MGHRA, CDR2 YSYEKL. The CDR3 DNA reads as TGCGCCAGCAGTGGGACAGGGCAGGACTATGGCTACACCTTC. Its translation: CASSGTGQDYGYTF.

The chain combines TRBV27 with TRBJ1-5; D is ambiguous. The V gene lost 6 bases and the J gene lost 4 bases, with 10 bases spanning the gap. The germline V gene encodes CDR1 MNHEY and CDR2 SMNVEV (reference sequence). The CDR3 runs 13 residues. The CDR3 is CASRPTINQPQHF. The CDR3 DNA follows: TGTGCCAGCAGACCCACAATTAATCAGCCCCAGCATTTT.

The chain recombines TRBV3-1 (or the pseudogene TRBV3-2) with TRBJ2-3, with TRBD1 matching 8 bases. Germline-derived CDR1 and CDR2 are LGHDT and YNNKEL (reference sequence). With 8 bases clipped from V and 6 bases from J, the junction kept 7 bases outside the gene matches. This CDR3 has 13 residues. CDR3 DNA sequence: TGTGCCAGCCGCGGACAGGGCCGGGATACGCAGTATTTT. Amino acid sequence: CASRGQGRDTQYF.